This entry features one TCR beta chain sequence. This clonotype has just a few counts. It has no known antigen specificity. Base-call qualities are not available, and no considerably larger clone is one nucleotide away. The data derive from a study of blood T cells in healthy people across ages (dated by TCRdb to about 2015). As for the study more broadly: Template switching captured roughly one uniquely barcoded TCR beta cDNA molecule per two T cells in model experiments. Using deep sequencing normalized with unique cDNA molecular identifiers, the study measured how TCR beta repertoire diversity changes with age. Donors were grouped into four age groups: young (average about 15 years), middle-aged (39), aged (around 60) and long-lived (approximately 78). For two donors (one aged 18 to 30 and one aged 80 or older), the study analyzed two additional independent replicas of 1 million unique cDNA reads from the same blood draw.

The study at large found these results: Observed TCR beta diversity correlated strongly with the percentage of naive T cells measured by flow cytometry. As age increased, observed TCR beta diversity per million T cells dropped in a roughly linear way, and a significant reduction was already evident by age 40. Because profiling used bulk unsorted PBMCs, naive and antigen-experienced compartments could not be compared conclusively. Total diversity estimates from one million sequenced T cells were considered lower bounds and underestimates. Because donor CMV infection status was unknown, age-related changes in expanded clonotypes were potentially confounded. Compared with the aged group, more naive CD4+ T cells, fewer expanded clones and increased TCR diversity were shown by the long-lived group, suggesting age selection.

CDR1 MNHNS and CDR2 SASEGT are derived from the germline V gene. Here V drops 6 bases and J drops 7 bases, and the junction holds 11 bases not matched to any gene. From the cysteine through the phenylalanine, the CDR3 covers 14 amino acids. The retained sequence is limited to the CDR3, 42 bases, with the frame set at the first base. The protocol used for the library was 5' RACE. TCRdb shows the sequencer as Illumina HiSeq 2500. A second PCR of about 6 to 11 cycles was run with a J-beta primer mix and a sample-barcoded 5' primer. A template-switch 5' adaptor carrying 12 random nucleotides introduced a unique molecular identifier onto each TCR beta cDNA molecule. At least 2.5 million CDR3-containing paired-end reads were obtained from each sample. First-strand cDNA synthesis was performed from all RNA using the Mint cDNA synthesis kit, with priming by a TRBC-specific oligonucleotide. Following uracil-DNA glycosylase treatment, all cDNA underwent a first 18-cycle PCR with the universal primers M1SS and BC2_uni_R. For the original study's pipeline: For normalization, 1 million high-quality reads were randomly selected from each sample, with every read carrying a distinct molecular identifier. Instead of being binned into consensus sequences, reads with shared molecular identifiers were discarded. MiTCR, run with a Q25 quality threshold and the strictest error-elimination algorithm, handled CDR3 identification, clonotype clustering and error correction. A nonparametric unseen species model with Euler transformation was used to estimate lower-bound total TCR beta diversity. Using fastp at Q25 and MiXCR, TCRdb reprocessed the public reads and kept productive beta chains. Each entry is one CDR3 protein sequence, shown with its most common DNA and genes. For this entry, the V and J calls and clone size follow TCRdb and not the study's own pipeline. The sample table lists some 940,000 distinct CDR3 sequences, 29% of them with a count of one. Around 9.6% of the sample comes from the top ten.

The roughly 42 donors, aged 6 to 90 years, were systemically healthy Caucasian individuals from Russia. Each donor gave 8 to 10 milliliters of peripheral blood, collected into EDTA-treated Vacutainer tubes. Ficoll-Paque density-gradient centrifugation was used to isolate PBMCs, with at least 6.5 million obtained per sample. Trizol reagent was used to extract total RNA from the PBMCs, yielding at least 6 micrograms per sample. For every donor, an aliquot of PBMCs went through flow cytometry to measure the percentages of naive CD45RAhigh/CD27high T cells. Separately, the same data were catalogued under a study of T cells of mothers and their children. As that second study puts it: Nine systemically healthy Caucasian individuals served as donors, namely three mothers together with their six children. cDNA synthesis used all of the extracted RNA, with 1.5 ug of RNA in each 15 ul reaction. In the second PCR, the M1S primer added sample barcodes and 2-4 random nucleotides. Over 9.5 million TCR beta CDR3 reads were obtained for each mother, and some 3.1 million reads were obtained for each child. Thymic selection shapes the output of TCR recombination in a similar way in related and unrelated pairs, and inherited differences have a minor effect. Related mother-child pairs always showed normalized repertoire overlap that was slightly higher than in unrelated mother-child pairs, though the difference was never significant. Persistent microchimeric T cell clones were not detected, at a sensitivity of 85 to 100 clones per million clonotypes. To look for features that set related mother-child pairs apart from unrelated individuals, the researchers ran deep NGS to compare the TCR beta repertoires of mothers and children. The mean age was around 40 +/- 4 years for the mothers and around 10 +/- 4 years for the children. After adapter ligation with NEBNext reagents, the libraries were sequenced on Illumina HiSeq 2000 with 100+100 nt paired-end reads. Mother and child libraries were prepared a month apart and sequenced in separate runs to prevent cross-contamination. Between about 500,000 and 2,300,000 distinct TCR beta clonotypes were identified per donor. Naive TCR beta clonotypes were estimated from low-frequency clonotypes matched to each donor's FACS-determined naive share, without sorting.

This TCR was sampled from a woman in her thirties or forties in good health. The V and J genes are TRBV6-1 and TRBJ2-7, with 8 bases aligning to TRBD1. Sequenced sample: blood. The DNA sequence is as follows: TGTGCCAGCAGCCAGACAGGGGTCCTTACGGAGCAGTACTTC. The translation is CASSQTGVLTEQYF.